These 20 T cell receptor beta chains were sequenced from one sample in a study of cytomegalovirus exposure and HLA in healthy donors. Repertoires were generated with immunoSEQ multiplex PCR, while TCRdb's copy carries only in-frame clones and drops some. The table has fewer than 250,000 clones, about 83% seen once; the top ten hold about 1.5%. The specimen was PBMCs. Receptors originate from a woman between 18 and 30 years old in good health and CMV-seronegative.

This clone was seen only once. The chain recombines TRBV30 with TRBJ1-1; 7 bases agree with TRBD1. Per germline, CDR1 GTSNPN and CDR2 SVGIG (reference sequence). The J segment lost 8 bases and the V segment lost 3 bases, leaving 6 bases of the junction unmatched. This CDR3 has 12 amino acids. CDR3 residues: CAWRGQEKEAFF. CDR3 coding DNA: TGTGCCTGGAGAGGACAGGAAAAAGAAGCTTTCTTT.

J is TRBJ2-1 and V is TRBV2, with 12 positions matching TRBD2. This CDR3 is built from 16 residues. The germline V gene has CDR1 SNHLY and CDR2 FYNNEI. With V trimmed by 9 bases and J by 1 base, 7 bases remained unmatched. The DNA for the CDR3 is TGTGCCAGAACATCCGGGACTAGCGGGTCCTACAATGAGCAGTTCTTC. It yields the protein CARTSGTSGSYNEQFF.

J is TRBJ2-2 and V is TRBV4-2, with TRBD2 matching over 8 bases. The CDR3 covers 17 residues. Germline values: CDR1 LGHNA, CDR2 YNFKEQ. The V segment lost 0 bases and the J segment 2 bases; nucleotides outside the gene matches: 5. CDR3 in amino acids: CASSQESAGANTGELFF. The CDR3 DNA is TGTGCCAGCAGCCAAGAGTCAGCGGGAGCTAACACCGGGGAGCTGTTTTTT.

The chain joins TRBV6-5 to TRBJ2-3, with no clear D. The CDR3 spans 14 residues. Deletions cut 0 bases from V and 6 bases from J, with 10 bases between. Germline-derived CDR1 and CDR2 are MNHEY and SVGAGI. The DNA for the CDR3 is TGTGCCAGCAGTTACTCGAGAGTGCGGGATACGCAGTATTTT. This sequence encodes CASSYSRVRDTQYF.

V and J are TRBV11-1 and TRBJ2-1; D possibly corresponds to TRBD2 (6 bases). This CDR3 comprises 15 residues. Looked up from germline, CDR1 is SGHAT and CDR2 is FQDESV (reference sequence). With 6 bases removed from V and 1 base from J, the gap between germline ends came to 13 bases. The CDR3 loop reads CASSRRAGSYNEQFF. DNA of the CDR3: TGTGCCAGCAGTCGGAGGGCCGGGTCCTACAATGAGCAGTTCTTC. Combining the CDR3 with reference TRBV11-1 and TRBJ2-1 gives the whole variable domain EAEVAQSPRYKITEKSQAVAFWCDPISGHATLYWYRQILGQGPELLVQFQDESVVDDSQLPKDRFSAERLKGVDSTLKIQPAELGDSAMYLCASSRRAGSYNEQFFGPGTRLTVL.

This clone was observed a handful of times. The CDR3 spells CASSHNSGANVLTF. CDR3 DNA sequence: TGTGCCAGCAGCCACAACTCTGGGGCCAACGTCCTGACTTTC. The chain couples TRBV4-2 to TRBJ2-6; D is uncertain. Germline values: CDR1 LGHNA, CDR2 YNFKEQ. This CDR3 region has 14 residues. V was cut by 3 bases and J by 0 bases, with 3 bases left in between.

The rearrangement uses TRBV27 and TRBJ1-1; weak D call: TRBD1 (6 bases). From germline, CDR1 is MNHEY and CDR2 SMNVEV (reference sequence). The CDR3 loop spans 12 amino acids. The V and J ends lost 10 bases and 7 bases respectively, with 16 bases between them. The CDR3 protein is CATVGARSEAFF. In nucleotides, the CDR3 is TGTGCCACCGTGGGGGCGCGTAGTGAAGCTTTCTTT.

This rearrangement joins TRBV5-1 to TRBJ2-3, with 8 nucleotides matching TRBD1. Trimming took 4 bases from V and 0 from J; bases not matched to a gene: 4. Germline V CDR1 and CDR2: SGHRS, YFSETQ. The CDR3 loop spans 15 amino acids. In DNA form, the CDR3 reads TGCGCCAGCAGCAAGACAGGGGTTAGCACAGATACGCAGTATTTT. Amino acids: CASSKTGVSTDTQYF.

The rearrangement uses TRBV2 and TRBJ2-5, with D tentatively TRBD1 (5 bases). The length of the CDR3 is 15 residues. V lost 5 bases and J lost 1, with 14 bases in between. Germline CDR1 SNHLY, CDR2 FYNNEI. The CDR3 spells CASSRTRAFQETQYF. Written as DNA, the CDR3 is TGTGCCAGCAGTCGTACCAGGGCCTTCCAAGAGACCCAGTACTTC.

The sample holds a few counts of this clone. The chain recombines TRBV9 with TRBJ2-3; the match to TRBD2 covers 7 bases. Losses at the gene ends were 6 bases for V and 0 bases for J; bases not matched to a gene: 4. Germline-derived CDR1 and CDR2 are SGDLS and YYNGEE. This CDR3 has 14 residues. In nucleotides, the CDR3 is TGTGCCAGCAAAAGTAGCGGGAGCACAGATACGCAGTATTTT. Protein product: CASKSSGSTDTQYF. The whole variable domain, filled in from reference TRBV9 and TRBJ2-3, reads DSGVTQTPKHLITATGQRVTLRCSPRSGDLSVYWYQQSLDQGLQFLIQYYNGEERAKGNILERFSAQQFPDLHSELNLSSLELGDSALYFCASKSSGSTDTQYFGPGTRLTVL.

V gene TRBV19 combines with J gene TRBJ2-7; 13 bases match TRBD2. This CDR3 contains 15 residues. Germline V gives CDR1 LNHDA, CDR2 SQIVND (reference sequence). The V gene end was trimmed by 5 bases and the J gene end by 3 bases; junction bases not matched to a gene: 4. The CDR3 nucleotides are TGTGCCAGTAGTCTAGGGACTAGCGGGAACTACGAGCAGTACTTC. Its translation is CASSLGTSGNYEQYF.

The CDR3 protein is CATAGTGPVGNTIYF. DNA of the CDR3: TGTGCCACCGCCGGGACAGGTCCAGTTGGAAACACCATATATTTT. This chain connects TRBV10-3 to TRBJ1-3, with 8 nucleotides matching TRBD1. J lost 3 bases, V lost 10 bases, and 11 bases had no gene match. The CDR3 extends over 15 amino acids. Germline V gives CDR1 ENHRY, CDR2 SYGVKD.

The CDR3 sequence: CSAGQRNTEAFF. CDR3 coding DNA: TGCAGCGCGGGACAGAGAAACACTGAAGCTTTCTTT. This chain joins TRBV29-1 and TRBJ1-1; 7 bases fit TRBD1. The V segment lost 7 bases and the J segment 2 bases; nucleotides outside the gene matches: 4. The CDR3 has 12 residues. Germline V CDR1 and CDR2: SQVTM, ANQGSEA.

The V gene is TRBV19, the J gene TRBJ1-2; D may be TRBD1 (5 bases). The CDR3 runs to 12 residues. V dropped 2 bases and J dropped 8 bases, with 9 bases sitting between them. Per the germline V gene, CDR1 is LNHDA and CDR2 is SQIVND (reference sequence). The CDR3 here is CASSIQGGGYTF. The CDR3 DNA is TGTGCCAGTAGTATACAGGGTGGCGGCTACACCTTC.

Written as DNA, the CDR3 is TGCGCCAGCAGCCCGAAGGAAGCGTACGAGCAGTACTTC. This gives the protein CASSPKEAYEQYF. The chain recombines TRBV4-1 with TRBJ2-7; D remains unclear. Trimming removed 4 bases at V and 4 bases at J, with 11 bases between. The germline V gene encodes CDR1 MGHRA and CDR2 YSYEKL. CDR3 length: 13 residues.

The V gene is TRBV5-1, the J gene TRBJ1-1; 10 positions match TRBD1. The V and J ends lost 4 bases and 1 base, in that order; junction bases with no gene match: 4. The CDR3 covers 15 residues. In germline, CDR1 is SGHRS, CDR2 YFSETQ. CDR3 region: CASSPGQGTNTEAFF. DNA of the CDR3: TGCGCCAGCAGCCCGGGACAGGGGACGAACACTGAAGCTTTCTTT. The complete variable domain, with remaining parts taken from reference TRBV5-1 and TRBJ1-1, reads KAGVTQTPRYLIKTRGQQVTLSCSPISGHRSVSWYQQTPGQGLQFLFEYFSETQRNKGNFPGRFSGRQFSNSRSEMNVSTLELGDSALYLCASSPGQGTNTEAFFGQGTRLTVV.

This clone came up once. The J gene is TRBJ2-5, the V gene TRBV5-1, with a possible D match to TRBD2 (5 bases). V was shortened by 3 bases and J by 5 bases, with 26 bases between the two germline ends. Germline CDR1 reads SGHRS; CDR2 reads YFSETQ. This CDR3 comprises 18 residues. CDR3 in DNA: TGCGCCAGCAGCTCTCTCCCAACGCCCAGGACTCGAGGGGAGACCCAGTACTTC. Translating gives CASSSLPTPRTRGETQYF. Complete variable domain (other parts from reference TRBV5-1 and TRBJ2-5): KAGVTQTPRYLIKTRGQQVTLSCSPISGHRSVSWYQQTPGQGLQFLFEYFSETQRNKGNFPGRFSGRQFSNSRSEMNVSTLELGDSALYLCASSSLPTPRTRGETQYFGPGTRLLVL.

The rearrangement links TRBV5-4 to TRBJ1-2, with 8 bases identical to TRBD1. V lost 4 bases, J lost 1 base, and 6 bases stayed unmatched. Germline V gene lookup returns CDR1 SGHNT and CDR2 YYREEE (reference sequence). The CDR3 is 15 amino acids. CDR3 nucleotide sequence: TGTGCCAGCAGCCAAACAGGGGGTGATAACTATGGCTACACCTTC. Protein sequence: CASSQTGGDNYGYTF. Full variable domain (missing parts from reference TRBV5-4 and TRBJ1-2): ETGVTQSPTHLIKTRGQQVTLRCSSQSGHNTVSWYQQALGQGPQFIFQYYREEENGRGNFPPRFSGLQFPNYSSELNVNALELDDSALYLCASSQTGGDNYGYTFGSGTRLTVV.

This sequence joins TRBV9 and TRBJ2-1; 9 positions match TRBD1. J lost 2 bases, V lost 0 bases, and 6 bases had no gene match. Germline V gene sequence: CDR1 SGDLS, CDR2 YYNGEE. CDR3 size: 17 residues. The CDR3 DNA reads as TGTGCCAGCAGCGTAGCTACGGGACAGGGACCCTACAATGAGCAGTTCTTC. Its protein is CASSVATGQGPYNEQFF.

The V call is TRBV30, the J call TRBJ1-4; D is perhaps TRBD1 (6 bases). The ends were cut back, 5 bases at V and 1 base at J, with 8 bases in the middle. This CDR3 has 13 residues. CDR1 is GTSNPN, CDR2 SVGIG, per germline (reference sequence). The CDR3 coding sequence is TGTGCCTGGGGACAGCTAACTAATGAAAAACTGTTTTTT. Its translation: CAWGQLTNEKLFF.